This T cell receptor beta chain was obtained from a study of PD-1 blockade in classical Hodgkin lymphoma. Across the whole study: Patients got intravenous nivolumab 3 mg/kg every 2 weeks.

Repertoires were generated with immunoSEQ multiplex PCR, while TCRdb's copy carries only in-frame clones and drops some. Found here are around 10,000 clones, roughly three quarters of them singletons; the top ten hold 34%. Following autologous stem cell transplantation, relapse occurred in every patient, and exposure to brentuximab vedotin varied. The patients, who had relapsed/refractory classical Hodgkin lymphoma, achieved best responses of complete response, partial response or progressive disease. Trimming left V 4 bases short and J 10 bases short, with 22 bases between. The CDR3 covers 15 residues. Germline V gene lookup returns CDR1 SGHDN and CDR2 FVKESK. Regarding this clone: What it binds is unknown.

Study results and limitations: For complete responders, baseline diversity was comparable to that of newly diagnosed patients. Relapsed/refractory patients reportedly had lower baseline diversity than newly diagnosed patients.

The sample consisted of peripheral blood mononuclear cells (PBMCs), taken before the second cycle of nivolumab. The rearrangement joins TRBV14 to TRBJ1-1; D ambiguous. The clonotype comes from a human donor with classical Hodgkin lymphoma. In DNA, the CDR3 is TGTGCCAGCAGCCCCATGTCGAGGTACATTTCAGGAGCTTTCTTT. Translated: CASSPMSRYISGAFF.